Listed below are T cell receptor beta chains from one sample, sequenced in a study of T cell changes during pregnancy in multiple sclerosis. The table came from immunoSEQ multiplex PCR; TCRdb's copy has only in-frame clones and leaves some out. Of 40,000 to 45,000 clones in the sample, 94% were seen once. Sequenced here: peripheral blood, sampled in the third trimester of pregnancy. The receptors stem from a female donor with multiple sclerosis, enrolled in a pregnancy study. Both conserved end residues are part of each CDR3. The D gene is left open where the match is weak. Clone size is not always given. Where it is, it says once, few, many or a class for expanded clones.

abundance: .; j_gene: TRBJ2-7; v_gene: TRBV6-5; d_gene: .; CDR3aa: CASGGIYEQYF; CDR3nt: TGTGCCAGCGGGGGGATCTACGAGCAGTACTTC
abundance: .; j_gene: TRBJ1-6; v_gene: TRBV28; d_gene: TRBD1; CDR3aa: CASSSQGQGNNSPLHF; CDR3nt: TGTGCCAGCAGTTCCCAGGGACAGGGAAATAATTCACCCCTCCACTTT
abundance: .; j_gene: TRBJ1-2; v_gene: TRBV28; d_gene: .; CDR3aa: CASSLWADNYGYTF; CDR3nt: TGTGCCAGCAGTTTATGGGCAGATAACTATGGCTACACCTTC
abundance: .; j_gene: TRBJ2-7; v_gene: TRBV19; d_gene: TRBD1; CDR3aa: CASKQGGAYEQYF; CDR3nt: TGTGCCAGCAAACAGGGGGGTGCCTACGAGCAGTACTTC
abundance: once; j_gene: TRBJ1-1; v_gene: TRBV5-1; d_gene: .; CDR3aa: CASTLDWNTEAFF; CDR3nt: TGCGCCAGCACCCTAGACTGGAACACTGAAGCTTTCTTT
abundance: .; j_gene: TRBJ2-7; v_gene: TRBV4-3; d_gene: TRBD1; CDR3aa: CASSRDRNYEQYF; CDR3nt: TGCGCCAGCAGCCGGGACAGGAACTACGAGCAGTACTTC
abundance: .; j_gene: TRBJ1-3; v_gene: TRBV11-2; d_gene: .; CDR3aa: CAIKGSSGNTIYF; CDR3nt: TGTGCCATAAAAGGGAGCTCTGGAAACACCATATATTTT
abundance: .; j_gene: TRBJ1-5; v_gene: TRBV2; d_gene: .; CDR3aa: CASSERLGGFQPQHF; CDR3nt: TGTGCCAGCAGTGAAAGGCTGGGGGGTTTCCAGCCCCAGCATTTT
abundance: .; j_gene: TRBJ1-1; v_gene: TRBV4-3; d_gene: .; CDR3aa: CASSQDVGGGTEAFF; CDR3nt: TGCGCCAGCAGCCAAGATGTGGGGGGAGGGACTGAAGCTTTCTTT
abundance: .; j_gene: TRBJ2-1; v_gene: TRBV27; d_gene: TRBD2; CDR3aa: CASSYSGSSYNEQFF; CDR3nt: TGTGCCAGCAGTTATAGCGGGAGCTCCTACAATGAGCAGTTCTTC
abundance: .; j_gene: TRBJ1-4; v_gene: TRBV28; d_gene: .; CDR3aa: CASSFYPIATNEKLFF; CDR3nt: TGTGCCAGCAGTTTCTACCCGATTGCAACTAATGAAAAACTGTTTTTT
abundance: .; j_gene: TRBJ1-2; v_gene: TRBV25-1; d_gene: .; CDR3aa: CASSDSARPGGYTF; CDR3nt: TGTGCCAGCAGTGACAGTGCTCGCCCAGGTGGCTACACCTTC
abundance: .; j_gene: TRBJ1-1; v_gene: TRBV18; d_gene: .; CDR3aa: CASSPGQGTEAFF; CDR3nt: TGTGCCAGCTCACCAGGCCAGGGGACTGAAGCTTTCTTT
abundance: .; j_gene: TRBJ2-1; v_gene: TRBV5-4; d_gene: .; CDR3aa: CASSGVADLYNEQFF; CDR3nt: TGTGCCAGCAGCGGGGTAGCGGACCTTTACAATGAGCAGTTCTTC
abundance: .; j_gene: TRBJ2-2; v_gene: TRBV7-9; d_gene: TRBD2; CDR3aa: CASSSWRLSGGPNTGELFF; CDR3nt: TGTGCCAGCAGCTCCTGGAGACTTAGCGGGGGCCCCAACACCGGGGAGCTGTTTTTT
abundance: .; j_gene: TRBJ2-1; v_gene: TRBV10-3; d_gene: TRBD1; CDR3aa: CAISDFGQGGNEQFF; CDR3nt: TGTGCCATCAGTGATTTCGGACAGGGGGGCAATGAGCAGTTCTTC
abundance: .; j_gene: TRBJ1-4; v_gene: TRBV19; d_gene: TRBD1; CDR3aa: CASSIMGDSWDANEKLFF; CDR3nt: TGTGCCAGTAGTATCATGGGGGACAGCTGGGACGCTAATGAAAAACTGTTTTTT
abundance: few; j_gene: TRBJ1-2; v_gene: TRBV7-9; d_gene: TRBD1; CDR3aa: CASGHRGNGYTF; CDR3nt: TGTGCCAGCGGACACAGGGGTAATGGCTACACCTTC
abundance: .; j_gene: TRBJ2-1; v_gene: TRBV4-2; d_gene: .; CDR3aa: CASSQRRGGNEQFF; CDR3nt: TGTGCCAGCAGCCAAAGACGAGGTGGCAATGAGCAGTTCTTC
abundance: .; j_gene: TRBJ2-7; v_gene: TRBV5-1; d_gene: .; CDR3aa: CASSVGTTGSYEQYF; CDR3nt: TGCGCCAGCAGCGTAGGAACGACAGGTTCCTACGAGCAGTACTTC
abundance: .; j_gene: TRBJ1-3; v_gene: TRBV9; d_gene: .; CDR3aa: CASSVQGSSGNTIYF; CDR3nt: TGTGCCAGCAGCGTACAGGGATCTTCTGGAAACACCATATATTTT
abundance: .; j_gene: TRBJ1-3; v_gene: TRBV21-1; d_gene: .; CDR3aa: CASSKKGAEGGNTIYF; CDR3nt: TGTGCCAGCAGCAAAAAGGGGGCGGAGGGGGGAAACACCATATATTTT
abundance: .; j_gene: TRBJ1-5; v_gene: TRBV6-1; d_gene: .; CDR3aa: CASIKTASNQPQHF; CDR3nt: TGTGCCAGCATCAAGACAGCTAGCAATCAGCCCCAGCATTTT
abundance: .; j_gene: TRBJ2-7; v_gene: TRBV5-1; d_gene: .; CDR3aa: CASSLAMFGGYEQYF; CDR3nt: TGCGCCAGCAGCTTGGCCATGTTCGGAGGATACGAGCAGTACTTC
abundance: .; j_gene: TRBJ1-1; v_gene: TRBV5-1; d_gene: .; CDR3aa: CASSLTRVNTEAFF; CDR3nt: TGCGCCAGCAGCTTGACCCGCGTGAACACTGAAGCTTTCTTT
abundance: .; j_gene: TRBJ2-1; v_gene: TRBV7-8; d_gene: TRBD2; CDR3aa: CASSGRAGVNEQFF; CDR3nt: TGTGCCAGCAGCGGCCGCGCGGGAGTGAATGAGCAGTTCTTC
abundance: .; j_gene: TRBJ2-6; v_gene: TRBV5-5; d_gene: TRBD1; CDR3aa: CASRVTGTLSGANVLTF; CDR3nt: TGTGCCAGCAGGGTGACAGGGACCCTCTCTGGGGCCAACGTCCTGACTTTC
abundance: .; j_gene: TRBJ1-1; v_gene: TRBV18; d_gene: .; CDR3aa: CASSPQQGVNTEAFF; CDR3nt: TGTGCCAGCTCACCTCAACAGGGAGTGAACACTGAAGCTTTCTTT
abundance: once; j_gene: TRBJ2-4; v_gene: TRBV23-1; d_gene: .; CDR3aa: CASSQSNRGAGLAKNIQYF; CDR3nt: TGCGCCAGCAGTCAATCAAATCGGGGGGCGGGCCTAGCCAAAAACATTCAGTACTTC
abundance: .; j_gene: TRBJ2-5; v_gene: TRBV5-4; d_gene: TRBD1; CDR3aa: CASSTQGLETQYF; CDR3nt: TGTGCCAGCAGCACACAGGGGTTAGAGACCCAGTACTTC
abundance: .; j_gene: TRBJ1-2; v_gene: TRBV28; d_gene: .; CDR3aa: CASRGGTSNYGYTF; CDR3nt: TGTGCCAGCAGGGGCGGGACGTCTAACTATGGCTACACCTTC
abundance: .; j_gene: TRBJ1-4; v_gene: TRBV2; d_gene: TRBD1; CDR3aa: CASSDWDRVGEKLFF; CDR3nt: TGTGCCAGCAGTGATTGGGACAGGGTCGGGGAAAAACTGTTTTTT
abundance: once; j_gene: TRBJ2-7; v_gene: TRBV6-1; d_gene: TRBD1; CDR3aa: CASSERMTGGYEQYF; CDR3nt: TGTGCCAGCAGTGAACGAATGACAGGGGGCTACGAGCAGTACTTC